These T cell receptor beta chains were read from a single sample in a study of T cell changes during pregnancy in multiple sclerosis. Sequencing was performed with immunoSEQ multiplex PCR; in TCRdb, only in-frame clones are kept and a portion is missing. The sample contains some 120,000 clones, 90% to 95% of which appear only once. Material: peripheral blood, obtained in the third trimester of pregnancy. Every receptor here comes from a female donor with multiple sclerosis, enrolled in a pregnancy study. The CDR3 runs from the conserved cysteine through the conserved F or W. The D gene is left open where the match is weak. Not all rows give a size; the values are once, few, many and, for expanded clones, a class.

clone_size: -; j_call: TRBJ2-1; v_call: TRBV19; d_call: TRBD2; cdr3_aa: CASSRTSGTYNEQFF; cdr3_nt: TGTGCCAGTAGTAGGACTAGCGGGACCTACAATGAGCAGTTCTTC
clone_size: -; j_call: TRBJ1-5; v_call: TRBV5-1; d_call: -; cdr3_aa: CASSPTGQLNQPQHF; cdr3_nt: TGCGCCAGCAGCCCGACGGGACAACTTAATCAGCCCCAGCATTTT
clone_size: -; j_call: TRBJ2-3; v_call: TRBV30; d_call: -; cdr3_aa: CAWGWGVGTDTQYF; cdr3_nt: TGTGCCTGGGGGTGGGGGGTCGGGACAGATACGCAGTATTTT
clone_size: -; j_call: TRBJ2-7; v_call: TRBV2; d_call: -; cdr3_aa: CASSERDYEQYF; cdr3_nt: TGTGCCAGCAGTGAACGGGATTACGAGCAGTACTTC
clone_size: -; j_call: TRBJ1-5; v_call: TRBV19; d_call: TRBD1; cdr3_aa: CASTGTVNQPQHF; cdr3_nt: TGTGCCAGTACTGGGACAGTTAATCAGCCCCAGCATTTT
clone_size: -; j_call: TRBJ1-6; v_call: TRBV6-5; d_call: -; cdr3_aa: CASRGRVGSPLHF; cdr3_nt: TGTGCCAGCAGGGGGAGGGTCGGATCACCCCTCCACTTT
clone_size: once; j_call: TRBJ1-2; v_call: TRBV6-4; d_call: -; cdr3_aa: CASSDGGDYGYTF; cdr3_nt: TGTGCCAGCAGTGACGGGGGGGACTATGGCTACACCTTC
clone_size: -; j_call: TRBJ1-1; v_call: TRBV7-2; d_call: -; cdr3_aa: CASSLLGGGAGAFF; cdr3_nt: TGTGCCAGCAGCTTACTGGGCGGGGGCGCGGGAGCTTTCTTT
clone_size: -; j_call: TRBJ2-2; v_call: TRBV4-1; d_call: TRBD1; cdr3_aa: CASRWTGNTPGELFF; cdr3_nt: TGCGCCAGTCGATGGACAGGGAATACACCCGGGGAGCTGTTTTTT
clone_size: -; j_call: TRBJ1-1; v_call: TRBV18; d_call: TRBD1; cdr3_aa: CASSPGQGIEAFF; cdr3_nt: TGTGCCAGCTCACCCGGACAGGGGATTGAAGCTTTCTTT
clone_size: once; j_call: TRBJ2-6; v_call: TRBV27; d_call: -; cdr3_aa: CASSFSSGANVLTF; cdr3_nt: TGTGCCAGCAGTTTTAGCTCTGGGGCCAACGTCCTGACTTTC